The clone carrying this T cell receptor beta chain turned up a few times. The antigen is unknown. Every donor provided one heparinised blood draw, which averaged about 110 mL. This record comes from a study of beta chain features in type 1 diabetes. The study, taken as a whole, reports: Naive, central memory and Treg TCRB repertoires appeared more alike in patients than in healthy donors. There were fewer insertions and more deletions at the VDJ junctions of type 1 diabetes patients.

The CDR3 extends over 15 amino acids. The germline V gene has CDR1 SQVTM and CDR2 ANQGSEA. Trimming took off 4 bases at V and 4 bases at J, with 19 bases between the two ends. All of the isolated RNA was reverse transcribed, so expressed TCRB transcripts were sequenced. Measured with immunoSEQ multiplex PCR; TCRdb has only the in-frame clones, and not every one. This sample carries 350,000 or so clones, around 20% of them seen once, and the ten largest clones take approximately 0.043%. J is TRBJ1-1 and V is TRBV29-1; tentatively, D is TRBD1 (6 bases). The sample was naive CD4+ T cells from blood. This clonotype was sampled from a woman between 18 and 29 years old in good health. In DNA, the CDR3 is TGCAGCGTTGTTTCTAGAACAGGGTACCGCACTGAAGCTTTCTTT. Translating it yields CSVVSRTGYRTEAFF.